Shown below are 11 T cell receptor beta chains from a single sample sequenced in a study of breast tumors, draining lymph nodes, adjacent tissues. Samples came from axillary lymph nodes draining the breast cancer. Via MiXCR, TCRdb re-called the multiplex PCR reads, giving one row per CDR3 protein. The sample comprises 140,000 to 150,000 distinct CDR3 sequences, approximately 32% of which are singletons, and 2% to 2.5% rests with the top ten. The material sequenced was axillary lymph node tissue. The receptor source for this set is a female donor with breast cancer. Some clones in this sample may be carry-over from other donors' samples.

The rearrangement links TRBV7-3 to TRBJ2-5, with 14 bases lining up with TRBD2. Germline V CDR1 and CDR2: SGHTA, FQGTGA. The length of the CDR3 is 17 residues. Germline trimming cut 3 bases from V and 4 bases from J; bases unmatched to any gene: 7. Written as DNA, the CDR3 is TGTGCCAGCAGCTTGGGACTAGCGGGGGTATTCCCAGAGACCCAGTACTTC. This sequence encodes CASSLGLAGVFPETQYF.

This CDR3 is CASSLRAGVDYGYTF. The DNA for the CDR3 is TGTGCCAGCAGCCTCCGGGCAGGGGTTGACTATGGCTACACCTTC. This chain links TRBV5-4 with TRBJ1-2; D is possibly TRBD1 (6 bases). The V end was cut by 4 bases, the J end by 3 bases, with 16 bases between. Germline CDR1 SGHNT, CDR2 YYREEE (reference sequence). The CDR3 is 15 residues long.

This clonotype was detected many times. The chain carries TRBV9 and TRBJ2-5; 8 nucleotides match TRBD2. The CDR3 spans 16 residues. With 0 bases clipped from V and 2 bases from J, the junction kept 6 bases outside the gene matches. Germline V gene lookup returns CDR1 SGDLS and CDR2 YYNGEE. The CDR3 here is CASSVATERGQETQYF. DNA of the CDR3: TGTGCCAGCAGCGTAGCCACAGAGCGGGGGCAAGAGACCCAGTACTTC.

This clonotype was seen only a few times. This could be a read error, since a much larger clone is one nucleotide away. The chain combines TRBV7-3 with TRBJ2-5, with D perhaps being TRBD1 or TRBD2 (5 bases each). Germline CDR1 is SGHTA and CDR2 is FQGTGA. CDR3 size: 15 residues. The CDR3 DNA reads as TGTGCCAGCAGCTTATTTCCGGGGCCACAAGAGACCCAGCACTTC. Its translation is CASSLFPGPQETQHF.

This clonotype was recorded many times. The CDR3 DNA reads as TGTGCCAGCAGGACGACAGCCTACGAGCAGTACTTC. Protein product: CASRTTAYEQYF. The chain recombines TRBV28 with TRBJ2-7, with D possibly TRBD1 on 5 matching bases. The CDR3 consists of 12 residues. The V gene lost 6 bases and the J gene lost 2 bases, with 8 bases spanning the gap. CDR1 is MDHEN and CDR2 is SYDVKM in the germline V gene.

The J gene is TRBJ1-5, the V gene TRBV19; no definite D call. There are 15 residues in the CDR3. With 6 bases removed from V and 4 bases from J, the gap between germline ends came to 16 bases. Germline CDR1 is LNHDA and CDR2 is SQIVND (reference sequence). The chain's CDR3 is CASRETGRKNQPQHF. The CDR3 bases are TGTGCCAGTAGGGAAACTGGACGGAAAAATCAGCCCCAGCATTTT.

This clonotype has ten or more counts. The rearrangement joins TRBV20-1 to TRBJ2-3; D is ambiguous. Germline lookup yields CDR1 DFQATT and CDR2 SNEGSKA (reference sequence). The CDR3 has 16 residues. The ends were cut back, 1 base at V and 2 bases at J, with 16 bases in the middle. The DNA for the CDR3 is TGCAGTGCTAGAGCCGCCGTCCGGACGGCCACAGATACGCAGTATTTT. Amino acids: CSARAAVRTATDTQYF.

V usage is TRBV7-2 and J usage is TRBJ2-3; 9 bases are a match to TRBD2. The CDR3 has 16 residues. V shed 5 bases, J shed 5 bases, and the junction held 11 bases outside the gene matches. CDR1 is SGHTA, CDR2 FQGNSA, per germline. CDR3 region: CASSIPSGASVDTQYF. The CDR3 DNA follows: TGTGCCAGCAGCATCCCTAGCGGGGCCTCGGTAGATACGCAGTATTTT.

This clonotype was counted at least ten times. At one boundary the junction diverges from the germline segment, which might be a read error. This rearrangement joins TRBV11-1 to TRBJ2-7; D remains ambiguous. The CDR3 covers 13 residues. Germline values: CDR1 SGHAT, CDR2 FQDESV (reference sequence). The CDR3 DNA follows: TGTGCCAGCAGCTTAACTACCAGTTACGAGCAGTGCTTC. Encoded protein: CASSLTTSYEQCF. Variable domain in full (rest from reference TRBV11-1 and TRBJ2-7): EAEVAQSPRYKITEKSQAVAFWCDPISGHATLYWYRQILGQGPELLVQFQDESVVDDSQLPKDRFSAERLKGVDSTLKIQPAELGDSAMYLCASSLTTSYEQCFGPGTRLTVT.

This clonotype was seen at least ten times. The rearrangement uses TRBV5-1 and TRBJ2-3; unclear D gene. CDR3 size: 15 residues. The germline CDR1 and CDR2 sequences are SGHRS and YFSETQ. Trimming shortened V by 4 bases and J by 1 base, and 13 bases separated the two germline ends. DNA for the CDR3: TGCGCCAGCAGCGGCTTGCGCGGTGGCACAGATACGCAGTATTTT. This translates into CASSGLRGGTDTQYF.

In this sample, this clonotype turned up many times. This sequence joins TRBV5-1 and TRBJ1-2, with D uncertain. The V and J ends lost 0 bases and 7 bases respectively, with 13 bases between them. Germline V gene data show CDR1 as SGHRS and CDR2 as YFSETQ. The length of the CDR3 is 14 residues. CDR3 sequence: CASSLVGSDSGYTF. DNA for the CDR3: TGCGCCAGCAGCTTGGTCGGGTCCGATAGTGGCTACACCTTC.